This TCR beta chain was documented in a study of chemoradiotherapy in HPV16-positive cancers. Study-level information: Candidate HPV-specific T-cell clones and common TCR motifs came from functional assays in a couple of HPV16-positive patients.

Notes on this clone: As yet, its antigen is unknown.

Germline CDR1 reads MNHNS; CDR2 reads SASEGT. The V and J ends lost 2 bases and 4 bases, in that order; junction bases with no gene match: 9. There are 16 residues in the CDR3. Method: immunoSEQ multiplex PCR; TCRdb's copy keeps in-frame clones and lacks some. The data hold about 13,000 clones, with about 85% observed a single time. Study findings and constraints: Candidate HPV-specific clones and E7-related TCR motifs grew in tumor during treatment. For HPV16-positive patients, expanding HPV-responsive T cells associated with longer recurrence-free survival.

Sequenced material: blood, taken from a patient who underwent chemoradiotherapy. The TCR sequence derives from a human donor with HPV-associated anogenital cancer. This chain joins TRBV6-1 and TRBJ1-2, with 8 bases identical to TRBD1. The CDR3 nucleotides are TGTGCCAGCAGTGAATTGCCCCGACAGGGGTCCTATGGCTACACCTTC. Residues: CASSELPRQGSYGYTF.